These 26 T cell receptor beta chains share one sample of origin, sequenced in a study of CD8 T cells in ankylosing spondylitis. TCRdb fed the 5' RACE reads into MiXCR, producing one record per CDR3 protein. The sample consists of about 540,000 distinct CDR3 sequences, 10% to 15% of them appearing once. Notes on the study in general: Ankylosing spondylitis blood appeared to carry a characteristic TCR beta motif of seven to nine highly homologous variants.

Their antigens are not known. Sequencing used blood, either unsorted or a sorted T cell fraction (not recorded which). The receptors here all came from a male donor with ankylosing spondylitis.

This clonotype was counted only a few times. The chain joins TRBV7-8 to TRBJ1-2; D gene unclear. Germline loops: CDR1 SGHVS, CDR2 FQNEAQ. CDR3 length: 13 residues. V was trimmed by 0 bases and J by 3 bases, leaving 5 bases between them. In nucleotides, the CDR3 is TGTGCCAGCAGCTTAGCCCAGGACTATGGCTACACCTTC. It is translated as CASSLAQDYGYTF.

DNA for the CDR3: TGCAGTGCGTGGACAGGGGGCTCAGTGATTACGCAGTATTTT. Protein sequence: CSAWTGGSVITQYF. V gene TRBV20-1 combines with J gene TRBJ2-3, with 11 bases that match TRBD1. Germline assignment: CDR1 DFQATT and CDR2 SNEGSKA (reference sequence). V lost 6 bases, J lost 8 bases, and 10 bases stayed unmatched. This CDR3 has 14 residues.

A few counts support this clonotype. The chain employs TRBV5-1 and TRBJ1-2, with 8 bases matching TRBD1. Germline CDR1 SGHRS, CDR2 YFSETQ. The V segment lost 4 bases and the J segment 4 bases; nucleotides outside the gene matches: 9. The CDR3 extends over 15 amino acids. CDR3 DNA: TGCGCCAGCAGCGGAGGGACAGGACGTTCCTATGGCTACACCTTC. Translated, it gives CASSGGTGRSYGYTF.

The chain links TRBV7-9 to TRBJ2-1; 10 positions match TRBD1. Germline-derived CDR1 and CDR2 are SEHNR and FQNEAQ (reference sequence). The CDR3 length is 15 residues. V was clipped by 5 bases and J by 3 bases; unmatched bases: 4. The CDR3 DNA reads TGTGCCAGCAGCCCGTGGGACAGGGGCTACAATGAGCAGTTCTTC. It codes for CASSPWDRGYNEQFF.

The rearrangement joins TRBV9 to TRBJ2-5; D unresolved. The CDR3 is 14 amino acids. CDR1 is SGDLS, CDR2 YYNGEE, per germline. Trimming removed 4 bases at V and 5 bases at J, with 15 bases between. The CDR3 here is CASSPRVGLETQYF. DNA for the CDR3: TGTGCCAGCAGCCCCCGGGTTGGGCTCGAGACCCAGTACTTC.

The rearrangement joins TRBV18 to TRBJ2-2; TRBD1 agrees at 9 bases. CDR1 and CDR2 from the germline V gene are KGHSH and LQKENI. V trimming: 2 bases; J trimming: 4 bases; junction bases outside the gene matches: 8. The CDR3 contains 17 residues. Written as DNA, the CDR3 is TGTGCCAGCTCACCAACGGACAGGGGAGTTGGCACCGGGGAGCTGTTTTTT. Translating gives CASSPTDRGVGTGELFF.

This clonotype was seen repeatedly, ten times or more. This chain joins TRBV5-5 and TRBJ1-2, with no clear D. CDR1 is SGHKS and CDR2 is YYEKEE in the germline V gene (reference sequence). CDR3 size: 16 residues. Trimming removed 2 bases at V and 0 bases at J, with 14 bases between. CDR3 protein: CASSFPDDQTNYGYTF. CDR3 in DNA: TGTGCCAGCAGCTTCCCAGACGACCAGACTAACTATGGCTACACCTTC.

The J gene is TRBJ1-5, the V gene TRBV19, with TRBD1 matching 7 bases. Germline V gene data show CDR1 as LNHDA and CDR2 as SQIVND (reference sequence). The CDR3 sequence is 16 residues long. Trimming at V came to 1 base and at J to 6 bases, leaving 9 bases not matched to a gene. CDR3 protein: CASSIAWQGVFQPQHF. As DNA, the CDR3 is TGTGCCAGTAGTATAGCTTGGCAGGGGGTCTTTCAGCCCCAGCATTTT. The variable domain in full, with the rest retrieved from reference TRBV19 and TRBJ1-5, is DGGITQSPKYLFRKEGQNVTLSCEQNLNHDAMYWYRQDPGQGLRLIYYSQIVNDFQKGDIAEGYSVSREKKESFPLTVTSAQKNPTAFYLCASSIAWQGVFQPQHFGDGTRLSIL.

The V call is TRBV12-3 or TRBV12-4, the J call TRBJ2-2; TRBD2 agrees at 8 bases. The CDR3 has 16 amino acids. Losses at the gene ends were 2 bases for V and 5 bases for J; bases not matched to a gene: 7. DNA of the CDR3: TGTGCCAGCAGTTTAAGGGCGCGGGGGGCAACCGGGGAGCTGTTTTTT. Its translation is CASSLRARGATGELFF.

The rearrangement links TRBV29-1 to TRBJ2-1; D is uncertain. The CDR3 totals 11 residues. Trimming removed 7 bases from V and 8 bases from J, with 12 bases in between. The germline gives CDR1 SQVTM, CDR2 ANQGSEA. The DNA for the CDR3 is TGCAGCGGCAGAGACAACCATGAGCAGTTCTTC. Translating it yields CSGRDNHEQFF.

This clonotype has at least ten counts. The chain links TRBV12-3 or TRBV12-4 to TRBJ2-5, with D possibly being TRBD1 or TRBD2 (5 bases each). This CDR3 contains 15 residues. Trimming pared 7 bases from V and 2 bases from J, leaving 17 bases between. The CDR3 loop is CASTTLMGPQETQYF. DNA for the CDR3: TGTGCCAGCACTACCCTGATGGGACCTCAAGAGACCCAGTACTTC.

The rearrangement joins TRBV5-1 to TRBJ2-1; D perhaps matches TRBD2 (6 bases). CDR1 is SGHRS and CDR2 is YFSETQ in the germline V gene. Trimming removed 5 bases from V and 10 bases from J, with 19 bases in between. The CDR3 runs to 14 residues. The CDR3 loop reads CASRRDFPSEEQFF. The CDR3 DNA reads TGCGCCAGCAGACGGGACTTCCCTTCGGAAGAGCAGTTCTTC.

This clonotype has only a few counts. The rearrangement links TRBV29-1 to TRBJ2-3, with D unresolved. Germline-derived CDR1 and CDR2 are SQVTM and ANQGSEA. There are 13 residues in the CDR3. Trimming removed 0 bases from V and 5 bases from J, with 9 bases in between. The CDR3 bases are TGCAGCGTTGAAGAAGGGCGTTTAGATACGCAGTATTTT. This translates into CSVEEGRLDTQYF.

In this sample, this clonotype turned up many times. This rearrangement joins TRBV12-3 or TRBV12-4 to TRBJ2-1, with 9 bases matching TRBD2. This CDR3 has 16 amino acids. V was pared by 7 bases and J by 7 bases, with 14 bases of the junction left unmatched. CDR3 bases: TGTGCCAGCATTCCCAGACTAGCGGAAAGGGGGAATGAGCAGTTCTTC. This translates into CASIPRLAERGNEQFF.

This chain connects TRBV2 to TRBJ1-5, with unresolved D. The CDR3 runs 13 residues. The V end lost 6 bases, the J end lost 4 bases, and 10 bases lay between the germline ends. Germline loops: CDR1 SNHLY, CDR2 FYNNEI. CDR3 nucleotides: TGTGCCAGCAGGAACCAGGTGAATCAGCCCCAGCATTTT. Its translation is CASRNQVNQPQHF. Filled out from reference TRBV2 and TRBJ1-5, the complete variable domain reads EPEVTQTPSHQVTQMGQEVILRCVPISNHLYFYWYRQILGQKVEFLVSFYNNEISEKSEIFDDQFSVERPDGSNFTLKIRSTKLEDSAMYFCASRNQVNQPQHFGDGTRLSIL.

This clonotype was counted many times. The genes are TRBV7-7 and TRBJ2-5, with D possibly TRBD2 on 5 matching bases. Germline V CDR1 and CDR2: SSHAT, FNYEAQ (reference sequence). The CDR3 length is 14 residues. V was clipped by 5 bases and J by 4 bases, with 14 bases between them. CDR3 sequence (DNA): TGTGCCAGCAGCCCGGGCCCTGCGGGAGAGACCCAGTACTTC. Protein product: CASSPGPAGETQYF.

At least ten counts were recorded for this clonotype. This chain links TRBV7-2 with TRBJ1-3, with D possibly being TRBD1 (6 bases). The germline gives CDR1 SGHTA, CDR2 FQGNSA. The length of the CDR3 is 14 residues. Between the trimmed V and J ends, which lost 7 bases and 2 bases, there was a span of 12 bases. The CDR3 bases are TGTGCCAGCACCCAGGGGCAGGCTGGAAACACCATATATTTT. It specifies CASTQGQAGNTIYF.

This clonotype turned up a few times. The gene calls are TRBV4-1 and TRBJ2-2, with 9 nucleotides matching TRBD1. V lost 6 bases, J lost 6 bases, and 5 bases stayed unmatched. Germline V lookup: CDR1 MGHRA, CDR2 YSYEKL. The CDR3 has 14 amino acids. CDR3 in DNA: TGCGCCAGCAGGAGGGGACAGGGTTCCGGGGAGCTGTTTTTT. It encodes CASRRGQGSGELFF.

This clonotype was seen more than once but under ten times. The genes are TRBV5-1 and TRBJ2-5, with unresolved D. CDR3 length: 14 residues. The germline V gene encodes CDR1 SGHRS and CDR2 YFSETQ. Trimming left V 1 base short and J 2 bases short, with 9 bases between. The chain's CDR3 is CASSLSKWQETQYF. CDR3 bases: TGCGCCAGCAGCTTGTCCAAGTGGCAAGAGACCCAGTACTTC.

This rearrangement joins TRBV12-3 or TRBV12-4 to TRBJ2-7; 8 nucleotides align to TRBD2. V was clipped by 0 bases and J by 6 bases; unmatched bases: 10. The CDR3 spans 16 residues. The CDR3 region is CASSLARGDGGSEQYF. DNA of the CDR3: TGTGCCAGCAGTTTAGCGCGGGGGGACGGAGGAAGCGAGCAGTACTTC.

This clonotype was found many times. The chain couples TRBV2 to TRBJ2-3; 7 bases line up with TRBD2. CDR1 is SNHLY, CDR2 FYNNEI, per germline. The CDR3 loop spans 13 amino acids. J gave up 8 bases and V 7 bases, and 9 bases lay outside the gene matches. The CDR3 DNA follows: TGTGCCAGCACCCTTACCTCTAGCGGTACGCAGTATTTT. Residues: CASTLTSSGTQYF.

This clonotype turned up a few times. The chain is built from TRBV20-1 and TRBJ2-7; 10 bases fit TRBD2. CDR1 and CDR2 from the germline V gene are DFQATT and SNEGSKA (reference sequence). Trimming at V came to 3 bases and at J to 12 bases, leaving 5 bases not matched to a gene. The CDR3 extends over 11 amino acids. CDR3 nucleotides: TGCAGTGCTAGTGGGGCTAGCGGGAGGTACTTC. Translating gives CSASGASGRYF.

The table lists this clonotype with a few counts. V gene TRBV12-3 or TRBV12-4 combines with J gene TRBJ2-1; no clear D. The V and J ends lost 6 bases and 5 bases respectively, with 8 bases between them. CDR3 length: 12 residues. CDR3 sequence reads: CASSFADNEQFF. The CDR3 nucleotides read TGTGCCAGCAGCTTTGCGGACAATGAGCAGTTCTTC.

The chain joins TRBV7-9 to TRBJ2-7; 14 nucleotides match TRBD2. The CDR3 length is 14 residues. Unmatched junction bases numbered 1, after V lost 5 bases and J lost 4 bases. Germline V CDR1 and CDR2: SEHNR, FQNEAQ (reference sequence). The CDR3 sequence: CASSGTSGRYEQYV. In DNA form, the CDR3 reads TGTGCCAGCAGCGGGACTAGCGGGAGATACGAGCAGTACGTC.

This clonotype was observed a few times. The chain carries TRBV5-4 and TRBJ2-5; D call uncertain. CDR1 and CDR2 from the germline V gene are SGHNT and YYREEE (reference sequence). CDR3 length: 15 residues. V lost 1 base and J lost 1, with 11 bases in between. The CDR3 sequence is CASSLKGVGQETQYF. CDR3 sequence (DNA): TGTGCCAGCAGCTTGAAGGGCGTTGGCCAAGAGACCCAGTACTTC.

This sequence joins TRBV7-9 and TRBJ2-4; perhaps TRBD2 as D (5 bases). Germline V gives CDR1 SEHNR, CDR2 FQNEAQ (reference sequence). The CDR3 is 16 amino acids. Trimming took off 0 bases at V and 0 bases at J, with 9 bases between the two ends. CDR3 coding DNA: TGTGCCAGCAGCTTAGCTCTAGCAGTAGCCAAAAACATTCAGTACTTC. Translation: CASSLALAVAKNIQYF. Together with reference TRBV7-9 and TRBJ2-4, the CDR3 gives the full variable domain: DTGVSQNPRHKITKRGQNVTFRCDPISEHNRLYWYRQTLGQGPEFLTYFQNEAQLEKSRLLSDRFSAERPKGSFSTLEIQRTEQGDSAMYLCASSLALAVAKNIQYFGAGTRLSVL.